These 30 T cell receptor beta chains came from one sample sequenced in a study of blood T cell repertoires in COVID-19. Profiling relied on immunoSEQ multiplex PCR, and the TCRdb table lists in-frame clones only, not all of them. Of 190,000 or so clones listed, just under 90% are singletons. The sequenced material came from peripheral blood. All receptors derive from a woman aged 18-35 years who had recovered from COVID-19.

The chain has TRBV18 and TRBJ2-1, with 8 bases fitting TRBD2. The germline V gene encodes CDR1 KGHSH and CDR2 LQKENI. The CDR3 sequence is 17 residues long. Trimming at V came to 1 base and at J to 3 bases, leaving 8 bases not matched to a gene. CDR3 region: CASSPRSPLADYNEQFF. Written as DNA, the CDR3 is TGTGCCAGCTCACCACGAAGTCCACTAGCGGACTACAATGAGCAGTTCTTC.

V gene TRBV2 combines with J gene TRBJ2-3; D is ambiguous. Germline lookup yields CDR1 SNHLY and CDR2 FYNNEI. Between the trimmed V and J ends, which lost 3 bases and 1 base, there was a span of 8 bases. The CDR3 length is 14 residues. CDR3 DNA sequence: TGTGCCAGCAGTGAGGTAGCCCGCACAGATACGCAGTATTTT. It codes for CASSEVARTDTQYF.

The chain couples TRBV2 to TRBJ1-5; D ambiguous. Trimming left V 6 bases short and J 2 bases short, with 8 bases between. Germline lookup yields CDR1 SNHLY and CDR2 FYNNEI. The CDR3 totals 13 residues. The CDR3 DNA follows: TGTGCCAGCAGATCTACAGGCAATCAGCCCCAGCATTTT. Its protein is CASRSTGNQPQHF.

This clone was found once. The genes are TRBV19 and TRBJ2-3; a weak D match, TRBD1 (6 bases). Trimming stripped 2 bases from V and 13 bases from J, with 16 bases between. This CDR3 spans 13 amino acids. From germline, CDR1 is LNHDA and CDR2 SQIVND (reference sequence). The CDR3 sequence: CASSINRQEKEYF. The CDR3 bases are TGTGCCAGTAGTATAAACCGACAGGAAAAGGAGTATTTT.

This rearrangement joins TRBV5-1 to TRBJ2-3; 9 bases align to TRBD2. From germline, CDR1 is SGHRS and CDR2 YFSETQ. V dropped 2 bases and J dropped 3; count of bases not matched to a gene: 10. CDR3 length: 17 residues. CDR3 bases: TGCGCCAGCAGCTTCCCCATTCTAGCGGGACAGACAGATACGCAGTATTTT. It encodes CASSFPILAGQTDTQYF.

The chain uses TRBV7-2 and TRBJ1-2; the match to TRBD1 covers 10 bases. The CDR3 covers 14 residues. After removal of 4 bases from V and 4 bases from J, the junction contained 3 bases not matched to a gene. Germline V gives CDR1 SGHTA, CDR2 FQGNSA. The CDR3 nucleotides are TGTGCCAGCAGCTCGGACAGGGGGATCTATGGCTACACCTTC. It yields the protein CASSSDRGIYGYTF.

The V call is TRBV5-1, the J call TRBJ2-1, with D maybe TRBD2 (6 bases). Germline V gene data show CDR1 as SGHRS and CDR2 as YFSETQ. Trimming pared 4 bases from V and 4 bases from J, leaving 12 bases between. CDR3 length: 14 amino acids. The CDR3 sequence: CASSPVADYNEQFF. The CDR3 coding sequence is TGCGCCAGCAGCCCGGTAGCGGATTACAATGAGCAGTTCTTC.

This chain joins TRBV5-4 and TRBJ2-3, with D maybe TRBD2 (6 bases). The CDR3 has 16 residues. V was cut by 0 bases and J by 1 base, with 12 bases left in between. Germline V gene sequence: CDR1 SGHNT, CDR2 YYREEE (reference sequence). DNA for the CDR3: TGTGCCAGCAGCTTGGAGGAGGGTAAAGGCACAGATACGCAGTATTTT. It yields the protein CASSLEEGKGTDTQYF.

V usage is TRBV27 and J usage is TRBJ2-2; D call uncertain. The CDR3 spans 14 residues. CDR1 is MNHEY, CDR2 SMNVEV, per germline (reference sequence). V lost 1 base and J 5 bases, leaving 8 bases between the germline ends. CDR3 residues: CASSLWSPTGELFF. The CDR3 region has the DNA TGTGCCAGCAGTTTATGGAGCCCAACCGGGGAGCTGTTTTTT.

The CDR3 spells CASSLPRTGGQETQYF. The CDR3 DNA is TGTGCCAGCAGCTTACCCCGGACAGGGGGTCAAGAGACCCAGTACTTC. The chain is built from TRBV7-6 and TRBJ2-5, with 10 bases aligning to TRBD1. The V gene's germline CDR1 is SGHVS and CDR2 FNYEAQ. J lost 2 bases, V lost 2 bases, and 5 bases had no gene match. CDR3 length equals 16 residues.

J is TRBJ2-7 and V is TRBV19; TRBD1 aligns across 9 bases. The CDR3 consists of 15 residues. Trimming at V came to 4 bases and at J to 3 bases, leaving 7 bases not matched to a gene. CDR1 and CDR2 (germline): LNHDA, SQIVND (reference sequence). CDR3 bases: TGTGCCAGTAGTACCCGGGACAGGGCCAGCTACGAGCAGTACTTC. This gives the protein CASSTRDRASYEQYF.

This rearrangement joins TRBV27 to TRBJ2-1; 10 bases line up with TRBD2. The CDR3 totals 17 residues. Germline V gene sequence: CDR1 MNHEY, CDR2 SMNVEV (reference sequence). V dropped 2 bases and J dropped 6; count of bases not matched to a gene: 10. The CDR3 spells CASSLGPSAGGGNEQFF. The CDR3 DNA follows: TGTGCCAGCAGTTTAGGCCCCTCAGCGGGAGGGGGCAATGAGCAGTTCTTC.

This sequence joins TRBV29-1 and TRBJ2-1; 13 bases are shared with TRBD2. Germline V lookup: CDR1 SQVTM, CDR2 ANQGSEA. V gave up 2 bases and J gave up 6 bases; unmatched junction bases: 7. The CDR3 runs 16 residues. DNA for the CDR3: TGCAGCGTTGAATCGGTGACTAGCGGGAGGACCAATGAGCAGTTCTTC. Protein product: CSVESVTSGRTNEQFF.

The chain links TRBV9 to TRBJ1-2, with a tentative D call TRBD1 (5 bases). V gave up 0 bases and J gave up 4 bases, with 13 bases separating them. Germline loops: CDR1 SGDLS, CDR2 YYNGEE. CDR3 length equals 15 residues. The CDR3 here is CASSVGSGRSYGYTF. The CDR3 DNA reads as TGTGCCAGCAGCGTAGGGTCAGGGAGGAGCTATGGCTACACCTTC.

J is TRBJ2-1 and V is TRBV6-2 or TRBV6-3, with D possibly TRBD1 on 6 matching bases. The V and J ends lost 6 bases and 5 bases respectively, with 14 bases between them. CDR3 length: 14 residues. Germline CDR1 and CDR2: MNHEY and SVGEGT. Written as DNA, the CDR3 is TGTGCCAGCAGCCTAGGACAGCCTAACAATGAGCAGTTCTTC. Protein sequence: CASSLGQPNNEQFF.

In this sample, this clone turned up a few times. The V gene is TRBV19, the J gene TRBJ2-6, with TRBD2 identical over 7 bases. CDR3 length: 19 amino acids. V dropped 3 bases and J dropped 0; count of bases not matched to a gene: 11. Germline assignment: CDR1 LNHDA and CDR2 SQIVND (reference sequence). In DNA form, the CDR3 reads TGTGCCAGTAGTATTACGATAACTAGCGATAGCTCTGGGGCCAACGTCCTGACTTTC. As protein: CASSITITSDSSGANVLTF.

The chain is built from TRBV11-2 and TRBJ2-3; TRBD2 matches 11 bases. The germline V gene encodes CDR1 SGHAT and CDR2 FQNNGV. The trim removed 1 base at V and 5 bases at J, leaving 14 bases unmatched. This CDR3 is 19 amino acids long. The CDR3 loop reads CASSLVPSTSGKNRDTQYF. As DNA, the CDR3 is TGTGCCAGCAGCTTAGTACCCTCGACTAGCGGGAAGAATAGAGATACGCAGTATTTT.

This clone has a handful of counts. The genes are TRBV6-6 and TRBJ2-5; the match to TRBD2 covers 7 bases. After removal of 6 bases from V and 1 base from J, the junction contained 5 bases not matched to a gene. Germline V lookup: CDR1 MNHNY, CDR2 SVGAGI (reference sequence). This CDR3 is 14 amino acids long. The CDR3 bases are TGTGCCAGCAGCCCGGGGAGGGGCCAAGAGACCCAGTACTTC. Translating it yields CASSPGRGQETQYF.

CDR3 residues: CASSPGQGEYGYTF. In DNA form, the CDR3 reads TGTGCCAGCAGCCCCGGACAGGGAGAATATGGCTACACCTTC. This sequence joins TRBV7-9 and TRBJ1-2, with TRBD1 identical over 8 bases. V trimming: 5 bases; J trimming: 5 bases; junction bases outside the gene matches: 7. Germline-derived CDR1 and CDR2 are SEHNR and FQNEAQ (reference sequence). This CDR3 is built from 14 residues.

Here the CDR3 reads CASSYGLSLNEQFF. The CDR3 DNA reads as TGTGCCAGCAGTTACGGGCTGAGTCTCAATGAGCAGTTCTTC. The rearrangement uses TRBV6-5 and TRBJ2-1; D unresolved. Trimming removed 2 bases from V and 6 bases from J, with 11 bases in between. The CDR3 consists of 14 residues. From germline, CDR1 is MNHEY and CDR2 SVGAGI.

This clone was detected only a few times. The gene calls are TRBV5-1 and TRBJ1-3; possibly TRBD1 for D (5 bases). CDR3 length equals 17 residues. V was cut by 4 bases and J by 0 bases, with 17 bases left in between. Germline CDR1 reads SGHRS; CDR2 reads YFSETQ. For the CDR3, the DNA is TGCGCCAGCAGCCCCGGGGGGGGGACTAGCTCTGGAAACACCATATATTTT. This translates into CASSPGGGTSSGNTIYF.

The V and J genes are TRBV28 and TRBJ1-2, with D tentatively TRBD1 (5 bases). Germline V gene sequence: CDR1 MDHEN, CDR2 SYDVKM. The CDR3 extends over 15 amino acids. Trimming removed 5 bases from V and 1 base from J, with 14 bases in between. The DNA of the CDR3 is TGTGCCAGCAGTGGGCCAGGGTTGGGTAACTATGGCTACACCTTC. Its protein is CASSGPGLGNYGYTF.

This chain joins TRBV28 and TRBJ2-7, with D tentatively TRBD1 (5 bases). The V gene's germline CDR1 is MDHEN and CDR2 SYDVKM. Trimming pared 6 bases from V and 1 base from J, leaving 10 bases between. The CDR3 length is 13 residues. The CDR3 DNA sequence: TGTGCCAGCAGGGGGCGACAGTCCTACGAGCAGTACGTC. Translating gives CASRGRQSYEQYV.

The V gene is TRBV24-1, the J gene TRBJ1-5, with D unresolved. Germline assignment: CDR1 KGHDR and CDR2 SFDVKD. V was cut by 1 base and J by 6 bases, with 9 bases left in between. The CDR3 is made up of 14 amino acids. CDR3 in DNA: TGTGCCACCAGTGATTTCCGGTCTCCTCAGCCCCAGCATTTT. Translated, it gives CATSDFRSPQPQHF.

This clone was picked up one time. The gene calls are TRBV11-2 and TRBJ2-7, with D possibly being TRBD2 (5 bases). CDR1 is SGHAT, CDR2 FQNNGV, per germline. V was cut by 3 bases and J by 4 bases, with 10 bases left in between. This CDR3 is 13 amino acids long. CDR3: CASSFPGTYEQYF. CDR3 in DNA: TGTGCCAGCAGCTTTCCGGGAACTTACGAGCAGTACTTC.

The chain uses TRBV5-1 and TRBJ2-2; the match to TRBD2 covers 11 bases. The germline CDR1 and CDR2 sequences are SGHRS and YFSETQ. Germline trimming cut 4 bases from V and 2 bases from J; bases unmatched to any gene: 4. The CDR3 spans 16 residues. CDR3 sequence: CASSRLAGSNTGELFF. The CDR3, as DNA: TGCGCCAGCAGCCGACTAGCGGGGTCAAACACCGGGGAGCTGTTTTTT.

The J gene is TRBJ1-3, the V gene TRBV6-5, with 7 bases that match TRBD1. V shed 4 bases, J shed 0 bases, and the junction held 3 bases outside the gene matches. The CDR3 runs 15 residues. Germline V gene sequence: CDR1 MNHEY, CDR2 SVGAGI. The CDR3 loop is CASSSGGPSGNTIYF. The CDR3 DNA is TGTGCCAGCAGTTCAGGGGGACCCTCTGGAAACACCATATATTTT.

This rearrangement joins TRBV29-1 to TRBJ1-1, with 8 nucleotides matching TRBD1. The CDR3 length is 12 residues. Germline loops: CDR1 SQVTM, CDR2 ANQGSEA. The junction had 2 bases not matched to a gene; V was cut back by 4 bases and J by 4 bases. The CDR3 loop reads CSVATGVTEAFF. In DNA, the CDR3 is TGCAGCGTTGCGACAGGGGTCACTGAAGCTTTCTTT.

This clone came up a few times. This chain joins TRBV6-4 and TRBJ1-2; 9 nucleotides align to TRBD1. Losses at the gene ends were 3 bases for V and 9 bases for J; bases not matched to a gene: 11. Germline V lookup: CDR1 MRHNA, CDR2 SNTAGT. The CDR3 runs to 15 residues. CDR3 DNA sequence: TGTGCCAGCAGTGAGGCCTCGGGACAGGGTAAAAGCTACACCTTC. Translated, it gives CASSEASGQGKSYTF.

The chain combines TRBV4-3 with TRBJ2-2; D not resolved. Between the trimmed V and J ends, which lost 0 bases and 1 base, there was a span of 12 bases. There are 17 residues in the CDR3. Germline loops: CDR1 LGHNA, CDR2 YSLEER. The CDR3 is CASSQDRYNLNTGELFF. The CDR3 DNA reads as TGCGCCAGCAGCCAAGATCGGTATAACTTGAACACCGGGGAGCTGTTTTTT.